This T cell receptor (beta chain) originates from a study of T cell clonotyping in hematopoietic cell transplantation. A note on this clone: The antigen is undetermined.

Sequencing used immunoSEQ multiplex PCR; TCRdb keeps in-frame clones, though not all of them. The table has 7,000 or so clones, 37% seen once. The CDR3 sequence is 18 residues long. Germline assignment: CDR1 LGHNA and CDR2 YNFKEQ. Findings and limits, study-wide: Few recipient clonotypes overlapped donors; over 95% were de novo at given depth. No sorting was done, leaving CD4 and CD8 contributions mixed.

Samples: about 28 days before transplant, then days 30, 100 and 180 after. This TCR was sampled from an older female patient who had an allogeneic stem cell transplant, so the T cells may come from the graft donor. Some clones in this sample may be carry-over from other donors' samples. The sequencing used peripheral blood mononuclear cells, collected 30 days after allogeneic stem cell transplant. This chain connects TRBV4-2 to TRBJ2-5, with unresolved D. The DNA end lines up better with TRBJ2-7; the J call may be wrong. This chain's CDR3 is CASSQDFIRARPTDEQYF. The CDR3, as DNA: TGTGCCAGCAGCCAAGATTTTATAAGGGCTCGACCTACGGACGAGCAGTACTTC.